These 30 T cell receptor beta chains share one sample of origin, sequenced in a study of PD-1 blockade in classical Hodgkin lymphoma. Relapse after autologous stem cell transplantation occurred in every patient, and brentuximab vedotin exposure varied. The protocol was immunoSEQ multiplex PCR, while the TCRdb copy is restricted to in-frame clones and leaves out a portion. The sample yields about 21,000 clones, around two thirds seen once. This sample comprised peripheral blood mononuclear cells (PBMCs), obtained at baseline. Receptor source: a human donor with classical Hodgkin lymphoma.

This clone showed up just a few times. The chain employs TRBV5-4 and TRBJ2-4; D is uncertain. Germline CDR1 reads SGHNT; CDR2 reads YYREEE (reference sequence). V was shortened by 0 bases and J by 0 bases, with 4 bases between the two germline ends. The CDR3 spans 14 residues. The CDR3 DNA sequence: TGTGCCAGCAGCTTGGGGTTAGCCAAAAACATTCAGTACTTC. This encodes CASSLGLAKNIQYF.

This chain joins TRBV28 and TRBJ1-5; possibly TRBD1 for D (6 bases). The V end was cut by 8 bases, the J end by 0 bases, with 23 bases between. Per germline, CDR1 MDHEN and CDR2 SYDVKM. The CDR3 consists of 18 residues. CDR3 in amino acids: CASASTGQQIYSNQPQHF. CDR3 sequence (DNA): TGTGCCAGCGCAAGTACGGGACAACAAATTTATAGCAATCAGCCCCAGCATTTT.

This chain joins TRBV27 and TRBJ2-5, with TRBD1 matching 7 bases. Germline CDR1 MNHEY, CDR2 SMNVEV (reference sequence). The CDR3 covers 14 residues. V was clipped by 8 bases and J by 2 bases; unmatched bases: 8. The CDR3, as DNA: TGTGCCAGCCAAACACTGGGACAGCAAGAGACCCAGTACTTC. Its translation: CASQTLGQQETQYF.

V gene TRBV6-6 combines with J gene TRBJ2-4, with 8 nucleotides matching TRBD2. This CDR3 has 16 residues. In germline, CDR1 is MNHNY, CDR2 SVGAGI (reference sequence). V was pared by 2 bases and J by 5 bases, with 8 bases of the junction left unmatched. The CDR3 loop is CASSYGSGTRENIQYF. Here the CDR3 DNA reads TGTGCCAGCAGTTACGGTTCCGGGACTAGAGAAAACATTCAGTACTTC.

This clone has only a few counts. The CDR3 is CASSPSRDGAEQYF. The CDR3 DNA follows: TGTGCCAGCTCACCATCCCGGGACGGGGCCGAGCAGTACTTC. V gene TRBV18 combines with J gene TRBJ2-7; D may correspond to TRBD1 or TRBD2 (5 bases each). This CDR3 comprises 14 residues. The V end lost 2 bases, the J end lost 6 bases, and 14 bases lay between the germline ends. In germline, CDR1 is KGHSH, CDR2 LQKENI.

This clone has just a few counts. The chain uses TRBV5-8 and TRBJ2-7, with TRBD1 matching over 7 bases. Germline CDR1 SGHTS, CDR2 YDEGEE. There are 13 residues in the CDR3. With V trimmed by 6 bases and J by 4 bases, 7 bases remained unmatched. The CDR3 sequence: CASNRDSLYEQYF. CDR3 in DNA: TGTGCCAGCAACCGGGACAGTCTATACGAGCAGTACTTC.

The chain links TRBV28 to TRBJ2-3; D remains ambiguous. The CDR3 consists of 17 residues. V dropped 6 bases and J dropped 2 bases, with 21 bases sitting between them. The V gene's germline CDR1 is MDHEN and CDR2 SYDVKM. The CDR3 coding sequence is TGTGCCAGCAGCCTACTCATGGGCACAGCCGTCACAGATACGCAGTATTTT. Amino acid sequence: CASSLLMGTAVTDTQYF.

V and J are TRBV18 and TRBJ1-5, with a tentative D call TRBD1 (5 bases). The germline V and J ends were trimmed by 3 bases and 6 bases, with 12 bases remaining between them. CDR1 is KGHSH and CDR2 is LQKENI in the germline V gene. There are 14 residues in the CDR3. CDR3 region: CASSPQGGTQPQHF. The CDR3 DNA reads TGTGCCAGCTCACCTCAGGGTGGGACTCAGCCCCAGCATTTT.

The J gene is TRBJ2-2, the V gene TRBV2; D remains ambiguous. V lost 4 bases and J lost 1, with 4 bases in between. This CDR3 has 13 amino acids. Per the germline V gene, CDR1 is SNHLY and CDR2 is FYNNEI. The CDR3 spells CASSGQNTGELFF. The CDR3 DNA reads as TGTGCCAGCAGTGGGCAGAACACCGGGGAGCTGTTTTTT.

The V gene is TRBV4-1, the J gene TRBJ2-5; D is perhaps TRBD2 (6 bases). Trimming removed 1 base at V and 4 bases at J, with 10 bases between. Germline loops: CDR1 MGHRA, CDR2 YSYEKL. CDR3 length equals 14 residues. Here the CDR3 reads CASSQVGRRETQYF. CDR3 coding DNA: TGCGCCAGCAGCCAAGTGGGGAGGCGAGAGACCCAGTACTTC.

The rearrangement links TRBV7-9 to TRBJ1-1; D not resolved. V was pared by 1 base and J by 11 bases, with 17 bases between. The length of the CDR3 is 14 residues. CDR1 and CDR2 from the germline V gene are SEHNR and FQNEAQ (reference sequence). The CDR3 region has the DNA TGTGCCAGCAGCTTAGAAGTACTGACGGCTGTCGCTTTCTTT. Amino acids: CASSLEVLTAVAFF.

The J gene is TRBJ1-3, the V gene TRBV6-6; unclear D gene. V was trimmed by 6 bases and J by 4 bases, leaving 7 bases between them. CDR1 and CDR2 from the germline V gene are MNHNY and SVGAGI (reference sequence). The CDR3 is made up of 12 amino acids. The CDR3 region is CASSPQGNTIYF. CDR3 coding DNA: TGTGCCAGCAGCCCCCAGGGAAACACCATATATTTT.

CDR3 in amino acids: CASSLYRTSNTEAFF. The CDR3 region has the DNA TGTGCCAGCAGTTTATACAGGACTTCGAACACTGAAGCTTTCTTT. The rearrangement uses TRBV27 and TRBJ1-1, with D possibly matching TRBD1 (5 bases). The germline gives CDR1 MNHEY, CDR2 SMNVEV (reference sequence). The germline V and J ends were trimmed by 1 base and 1 base, with 10 bases remaining between them. The CDR3 length is 15 residues.

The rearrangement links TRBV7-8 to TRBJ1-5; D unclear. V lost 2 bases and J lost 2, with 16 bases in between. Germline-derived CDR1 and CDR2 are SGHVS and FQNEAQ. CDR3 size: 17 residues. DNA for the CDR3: TGTGCCAGCAGCTTAACGGCCACAATTGGGGGCAATCAGCCCCAGCATTTT. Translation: CASSLTATIGGNQPQHF.

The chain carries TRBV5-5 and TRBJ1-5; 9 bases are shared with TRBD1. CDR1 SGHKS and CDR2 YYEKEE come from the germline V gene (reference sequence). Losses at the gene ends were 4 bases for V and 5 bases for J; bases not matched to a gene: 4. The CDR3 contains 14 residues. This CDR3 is CASSEGQGYQPQHF. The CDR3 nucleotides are TGTGCCAGCAGCGAGGGACAGGGATATCAGCCCCAGCATTTT.

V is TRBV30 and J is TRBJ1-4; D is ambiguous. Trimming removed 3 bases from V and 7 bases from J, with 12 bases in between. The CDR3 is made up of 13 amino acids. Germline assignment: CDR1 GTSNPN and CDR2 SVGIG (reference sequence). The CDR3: CAWRGFEGEKLFF. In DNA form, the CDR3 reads TGTGCCTGGAGGGGATTTGAAGGTGAAAAACTGTTTTTT.

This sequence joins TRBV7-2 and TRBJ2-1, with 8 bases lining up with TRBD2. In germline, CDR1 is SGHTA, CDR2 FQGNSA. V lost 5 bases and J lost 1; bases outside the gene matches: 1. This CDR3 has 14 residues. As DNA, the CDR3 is TGTGCCAGCAGCCCGGGGGGGTCCTACAATGAGCAGTTCTTC. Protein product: CASSPGGSYNEQFF.

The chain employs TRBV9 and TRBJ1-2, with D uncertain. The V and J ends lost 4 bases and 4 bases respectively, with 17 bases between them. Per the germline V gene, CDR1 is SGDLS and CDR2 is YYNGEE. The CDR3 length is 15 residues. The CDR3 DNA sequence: TGTGCCAGCAGCCCGGACGTCGGGGTGAGCTATGGCTACACCTTC. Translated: CASSPDVGVSYGYTF. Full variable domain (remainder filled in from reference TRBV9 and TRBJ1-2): DSGVTQTPKHLITATGQRVTLRCSPRSGDLSVYWYQQSLDQGLQFLIQYYNGEERAKGNILERFSAQQFPDLHSELNLSSLELGDSALYFCASSPDVGVSYGYTFGSGTRLTVV.

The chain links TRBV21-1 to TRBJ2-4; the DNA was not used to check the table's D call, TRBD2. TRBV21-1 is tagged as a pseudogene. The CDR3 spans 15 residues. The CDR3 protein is CASSKNDTPGDIQYF. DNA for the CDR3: TGTGCCAGCAGCAAAAATGACACCCCCGGGGACATTCAGTACTTC.

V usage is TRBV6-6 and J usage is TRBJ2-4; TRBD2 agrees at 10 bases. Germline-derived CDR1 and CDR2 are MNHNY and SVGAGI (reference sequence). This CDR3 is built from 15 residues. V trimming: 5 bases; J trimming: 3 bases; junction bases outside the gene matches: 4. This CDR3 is CASSGRLAGKNIQYF. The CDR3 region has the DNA TGTGCCAGCAGTGGCAGACTAGCGGGCAAAAACATTCAGTACTTC.

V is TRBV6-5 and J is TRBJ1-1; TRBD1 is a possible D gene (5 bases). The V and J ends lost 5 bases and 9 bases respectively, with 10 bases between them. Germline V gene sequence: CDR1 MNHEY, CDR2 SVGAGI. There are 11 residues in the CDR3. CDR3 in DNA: TGTGCCAGCAGTGTAGACAGTAAAGCTTTCTTT. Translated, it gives CASSVDSKAFF.

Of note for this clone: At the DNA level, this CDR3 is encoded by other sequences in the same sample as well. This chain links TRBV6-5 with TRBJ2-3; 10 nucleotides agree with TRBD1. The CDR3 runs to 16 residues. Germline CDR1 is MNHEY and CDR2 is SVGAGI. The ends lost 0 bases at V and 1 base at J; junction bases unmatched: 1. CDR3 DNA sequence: TGTGCCAGCAGTTACTCCGGGACAGGGGGCACAGATACGCAGTATTTT. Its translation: CASSYSGTGGTDTQYF.

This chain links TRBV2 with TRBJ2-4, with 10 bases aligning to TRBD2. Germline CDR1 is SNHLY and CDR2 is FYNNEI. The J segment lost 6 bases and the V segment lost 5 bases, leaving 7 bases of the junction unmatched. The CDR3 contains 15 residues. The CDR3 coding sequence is TGTGCCAGCAGTTCAAGCGGGGGGGCCGGAAACATTCAGTACTTC. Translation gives CASSSSGGAGNIQYF.

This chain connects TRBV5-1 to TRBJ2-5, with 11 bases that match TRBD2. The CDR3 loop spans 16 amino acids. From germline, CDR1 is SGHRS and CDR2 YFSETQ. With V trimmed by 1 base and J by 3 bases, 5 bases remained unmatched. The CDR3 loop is CASSLTSGRGKETQYF. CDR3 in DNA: TGCGCCAGCAGCTTGACTAGCGGGAGAGGGAAAGAGACCCAGTACTTC.

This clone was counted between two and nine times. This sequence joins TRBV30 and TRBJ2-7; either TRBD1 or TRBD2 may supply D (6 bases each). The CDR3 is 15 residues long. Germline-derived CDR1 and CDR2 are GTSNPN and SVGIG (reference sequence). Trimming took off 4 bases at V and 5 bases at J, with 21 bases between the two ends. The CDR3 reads CAWMGGWQGQDEQYF. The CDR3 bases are TGTGCCTGGATGGGGGGATGGCAGGGGCAAGACGAGCAGTACTTC.

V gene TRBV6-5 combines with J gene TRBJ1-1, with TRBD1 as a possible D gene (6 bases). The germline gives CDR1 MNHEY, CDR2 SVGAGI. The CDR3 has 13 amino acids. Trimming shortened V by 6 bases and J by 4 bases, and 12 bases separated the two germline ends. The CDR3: CASRSTGRTEAFF. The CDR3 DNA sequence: TGTGCCAGCAGGTCCACAGGGCGCACTGAAGCTTTCTTT.

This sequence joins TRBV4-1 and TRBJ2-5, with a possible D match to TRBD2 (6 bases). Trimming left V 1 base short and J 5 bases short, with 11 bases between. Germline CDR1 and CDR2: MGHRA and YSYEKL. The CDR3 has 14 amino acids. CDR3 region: CASSQAGRRETQYF. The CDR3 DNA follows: TGCGCCAGCAGCCAAGCAGGGAGGCGGGAGACCCAGTACTTC.

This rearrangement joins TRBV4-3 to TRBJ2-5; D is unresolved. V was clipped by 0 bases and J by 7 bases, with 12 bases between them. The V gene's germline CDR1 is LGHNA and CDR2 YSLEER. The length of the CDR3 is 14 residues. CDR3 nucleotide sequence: TGCGCCAGCAGCCAAGATCCGGCAGGCCGGACCCAGTACTTC. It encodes CASSQDPAGRTQYF.

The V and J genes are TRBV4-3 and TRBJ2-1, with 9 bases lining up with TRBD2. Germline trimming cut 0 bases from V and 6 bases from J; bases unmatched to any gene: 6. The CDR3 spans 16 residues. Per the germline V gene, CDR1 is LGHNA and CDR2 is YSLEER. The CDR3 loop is CASSQDGRGGLNEQFF. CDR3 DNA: TGCGCCAGCAGCCAAGACGGGCGGGGGGGCCTCAATGAGCAGTTCTTC.

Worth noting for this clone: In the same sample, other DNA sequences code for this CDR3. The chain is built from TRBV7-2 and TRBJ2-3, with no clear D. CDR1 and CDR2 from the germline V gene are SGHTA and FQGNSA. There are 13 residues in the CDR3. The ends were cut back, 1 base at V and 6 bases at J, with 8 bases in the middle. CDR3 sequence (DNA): TGTGCCAGCAGCTTAGGGTGGACGGATACGCAGTATTTT. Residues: CASSLGWTDTQYF.